The present entry profiles one T cell receptor beta chain with its context. What it recognizes is unknown. CDR1 is MGHRA and CDR2 is YSYEKL in the germline V gene. V shed 3 bases, J shed 8 bases, and the junction held 7 bases outside the gene matches. The CDR3 is 14 residues long. MiXCR, run by TCRdb on the 5' RACE reads, gives a single entry per CDR3 protein. The sample lists around 100,000 distinct CDR3 sequences; less than 6% were seen once. This specimen comes from a study of T cells after yellow fever vaccination. General study findings and limits: Boosting was followed by the reappearance of most primary-vaccination clones (about 96% CD4, around 91% CD8). A minor fraction of clonotypes spanned both CD4 and CD8 compartments.

The rearrangement links TRBV4-1 to TRBJ1-2; 9 nucleotides line up with TRBD1. The TCR was taken from a young man who received the YFV17D yellow fever vaccine. Sequences were derived from CD8+ T cells sorted from PBMCs, sampled 10 days after the yellow fever booster vaccination. The CDR3 sequence: CASSQITGTGGYTF. The CDR3 DNA is TGCGCCAGCAGCCAGATCACCGGGACAGGGGGCTACACCTTC.